A single sample is the source of the 31 T cell receptor beta chains below, sequenced in a study of siplizumab effects on memory and regulatory T cells. Libraries were prepared by immunoSEQ multiplex PCR; TCRdb keeps only in-frame clonotypes and omits some of them. The data contain approximately 94,000 clones, around 93% of them singletons. What was sequenced was non-Treg CD4+ T cells sorted from blood. The receptors were gathered from a human donor in good health.

The genes are TRBV12-5 and TRBJ2-1; 10 bases fit TRBD2. The V segment lost 7 bases and the J segment 12 bases; nucleotides outside the gene matches: 6. Germline lookup yields CDR1 LGHNT and CDR2 FRNRAP. The CDR3 is 12 amino acids. As DNA, the CDR3 is TGTGCTAGTGCCCGACTAGCGGGCCTGCAGTTCTTC. This translates into CASARLAGLQFF.

The chain combines TRBV5-8 with TRBJ2-1, with 10 bases matching TRBD1. Germline V lookup: CDR1 SGHTS, CDR2 YDEGEE. Unmatched junction bases numbered 13, after V lost 0 bases and J lost 4 bases. CDR3 length equals 19 residues. The CDR3 protein is CASSLAVSSGQGMYNEQFF. For the CDR3, the DNA is TGTGCCAGCAGCTTGGCGGTTTCTTCGGGACAGGGGATGTACAATGAGCAGTTCTTC.

J is TRBJ1-1 and V is TRBV6-6; D is unresolved. The CDR3 has 14 residues. The germline V and J ends were trimmed by 3 bases and 6 bases, with 14 bases remaining between them. CDR1 MNHNY and CDR2 SVGAGI come from the germline V gene (reference sequence). CDR3 region: CASSYLLTGAEAFF. CDR3 bases: TGTGCCAGCAGTTATTTGTTGACGGGCGCTGAAGCTTTCTTT.

This rearrangement joins TRBV6-5 to TRBJ2-7, with D possibly matching TRBD1 (5 bases). CDR3 size: 14 residues. V was cut by 5 bases and J by 5 bases, with 16 bases left in between. Germline V gene lookup returns CDR1 MNHEY and CDR2 SVGAGI. CDR3 coding DNA: TGTGCCAGCAGTCCCACGACCCCAGGGCACGAGCAGTACTTC. Translation gives CASSPTTPGHEQYF.

The genes are TRBV6-1 and TRBJ2-7, with 8 bases that match TRBD1. This CDR3 contains 15 residues. Per the germline V gene, CDR1 is MNHNS and CDR2 is SASEGT. The J segment lost 3 bases and the V segment lost 4 bases, leaving 8 bases of the junction unmatched. As DNA, the CDR3 is TGTGCCAGCAGTGGCCGGACAGGGTGGTTCTACGAGCAGTACTTC. Amino acids: CASSGRTGWFYEQYF.

The count of this clone is one. One end of the junction is discordant with germline, which a read error may explain. The same CDR3 is also encoded by other DNA sequences in this sample. The chain uses TRBV28 and TRBJ2-1; D unresolved. The CDR3 consists of 15 residues. The germline V gene encodes CDR1 MDHEN and CDR2 SYDVKM. DNA of the CDR3: TGTGCCAGCAGTACGATCCGTTGGCGTTACAATGAGCAATTCTTC. Residues: CASSTIRWRYNEQFF.

This chain uses TRBV11-3 with TRBJ2-2, with TRBD1 matching 10 bases. The J segment lost 6 bases and the V segment lost 4 bases, leaving 2 bases of the junction unmatched. CDR3 length: 14 residues. Germline V gene sequence: CDR1 SGHNT, CDR2 YENEEA. The CDR3 sequence is CASSSGTGAGELFF. As DNA, the CDR3 is TGTGCCAGCAGCTCCGGGACAGGGGCCGGGGAGCTGTTTTTT.

CDR3 residues: CASSLASGVTGELFF. As DNA, the CDR3 is TGTGCCAGCAGCCTCGCCTCAGGGGTCACCGGGGAGCTGTTTTTT. This chain uses TRBV7-3 with TRBJ2-2, with a possible D match to TRBD1 (6 bases). The V end was cut by 5 bases, the J end by 4 bases, with 14 bases between. The V gene's germline CDR1 is SGHTA and CDR2 FQGTGA. The CDR3 is made up of 15 amino acids.

The chain recombines TRBV7-2 with TRBJ2-7; D is unclear. CDR1 is SGHTA, CDR2 FQGNSA, per germline. Trimming left V 5 bases short and J 3 bases short, with 14 bases between. CDR3 size: 14 residues. For the CDR3, the DNA is TGTGCCAGCAGCAAAGGAGTCTCTAGCTACGAGCAGTACTTC. Its translation: CASSKGVSSYEQYF.

The rearrangement links TRBV29-1 to TRBJ2-5; D is perhaps TRBD1 or TRBD2 (5 bases each). The CDR3 spans 13 residues. In germline, CDR1 is SQVTM, CDR2 ANQGSEA. The V end was cut by 7 bases, the J end by 1 base, with 13 bases between. CDR3 in DNA: TGCAGCGCCGAGGGGCAGGGCCAAGAGACCCAGTACTTC. Its protein product is CSAEGQGQETQYF. The full variable domain, completed using reference TRBV29-1 and TRBJ2-5, is SAVISQKPSRDICQRGTSLTIQCQVDSQVTMMFWYRQQPGQSLTLIATANQGSEATYESGFVIDKFPISRPNLTFSTLTVSNMSPEDSSIYLCSAEGQGQETQYFGPGTRLLVL.

This clone was counted a single time. The chain couples TRBV7-8 to TRBJ2-5; 8 positions agree with TRBD2. The J call may be faulty, since TRBJ2-7 better matches the DNA end. CDR1 is SGHVS and CDR2 is FQNEAQ in the germline V gene. The CDR3 runs to 16 residues. CDR3 amino acids: CASSLEGKLAAYEQYF. The CDR3 DNA reads TGTGCCAGCAGCTTAGAGGGGAAACTAGCGGCCTACGAGCAGTACTTC.

The chain couples TRBV7-8 to TRBJ2-7; D ambiguous. Deletions cut 3 bases from V and 4 bases from J, with 4 bases between. CDR1 SGHVS and CDR2 FQNEAQ come from the germline V gene. This CDR3 is built from 11 residues. CDR3 sequence (DNA): TGTGCCAGCAGCTTTCGATACGAGCAGTACTTC. Protein product: CASSFRYEQYF.

This clone was picked up one time. CDR3 in DNA: TGTGCCAGCACCCTGGTTGCCGGGAGCACCGGGGAGCTGTTTTTT. Residues: CASTLVAGSTGELFF. The chain carries TRBV19 and TRBJ2-2; TRBD2 might be the D (6 bases). The CDR3 loop spans 15 amino acids. Germline lookup yields CDR1 LNHDA and CDR2 SQIVND (reference sequence). V lost 9 bases, J lost 4 bases, and 18 bases lay in between.

The chain couples TRBV28 to TRBJ1-6, with D unresolved. This CDR3 is built from 16 residues. V dropped 4 bases and J dropped 4 bases, with 14 bases sitting between them. Germline CDR1 MDHEN, CDR2 SYDVKM. For the CDR3, the DNA is TGTGCCAGCAGTTCGAAGAGGACCATTTATAATTCACCCCTCCACTTT. This gives the protein CASSSKRTIYNSPLHF. Together with reference TRBV28 and TRBJ1-6, the CDR3 gives the full variable domain: DVKVTQSSRYLVKRTGEKVFLECVQDMDHENMFWYRQDPGLGLRLIYFSYDVKMKEKGDIPEGYSVSREKKERFSLILESASTNQTSMYLCASSSKRTIYNSPLHFGNGTRLTVT.

This clone was recorded once. The J gene is TRBJ1-4, the V gene TRBV4-1; D perhaps matches TRBD1 (6 bases). Germline lookup yields CDR1 MGHRA and CDR2 YSYEKL. The CDR3 contains 14 residues. Trimming left V 3 bases short and J 8 bases short, with 13 bases between. The CDR3 reads CASSHPGAREKLFF. In DNA, the CDR3 is TGCGCCAGCAGCCACCCAGGGGCGAGGGAAAAACTGTTTTTT.

The chain couples TRBV7-9 to TRBJ2-5, with no clear D. In germline, CDR1 is SEHNR, CDR2 FQNEAQ (reference sequence). The CDR3 is 14 amino acids. V gave up 3 bases and J gave up 4 bases, with 12 bases separating them. For the CDR3, the DNA is TGTGCCAGCAGCTTGGCCGGGTCTTCAGAGACCCAGTACTTC. The encoded protein is CASSLAGSSETQYF.

The rearrangement links TRBV5-6 to TRBJ2-7; TRBD1 aligns across 11 bases. This CDR3 is built from 15 residues. Germline V gene lookup returns CDR1 SGHDT and CDR2 YYEEEE. V lost 3 bases, J lost 3 bases, and 5 bases stayed unmatched. CDR3 sequence reads: CASSSLGTGGYEQYF. CDR3 in DNA: TGTGCCAGCAGCTCTTTGGGGACAGGGGGCTACGAGCAGTACTTC.

In this sample, this clone turned up once. The chain employs TRBV30 and TRBJ2-5, with D possibly matching TRBD2 (6 bases). This CDR3 spans 13 amino acids. Germline V lookup: CDR1 GTSNPN, CDR2 SVGIG (reference sequence). Trimming cost V 5 bases and J 7 bases, with 17 bases left between them. CDR3 protein: CAWGGTDYVTQYF. DNA of the CDR3: TGTGCCTGGGGGGGGACGGACTACGTGACCCAGTACTTC. The variable domain in full, with the rest retrieved from reference TRBV30 and TRBJ2-5, is SQTIHQWPATLVQPVGSPLSLECTVEGTSNPNLYWYRQAAGRGLQLLFYSVGIGQISSEVPQNLSASRPQDRQFILSSKKLLLSDSGFYLCAWGGTDYVTQYFGPGTRLLVL.

Details on this clone: Relative to the germline gene, one junction end is altered; a read error may explain this. The J gene is TRBJ2-7, the V gene TRBV4-1, with a tentative D call TRBD2 (5 bases). The CDR3 runs to 13 residues. Looked up from germline, CDR1 is MGHRA and CDR2 is YSYEKL. In nucleotides, the CDR3 is TGTGCCAGCAGCTTGGCCCGGGGTGGCGAGCAGTACTTC. Translated, it gives CASSLARGGEQYF.

The V call is TRBV7-2, the J call TRBJ2-5; TRBD2 agrees at 10 bases. Germline assignment: CDR1 SGHTA and CDR2 FQGNSA. With V trimmed by 5 bases and J by 5 bases, 8 bases remained unmatched. The CDR3 covers 15 residues. CDR3 DNA sequence: TGTGCCAGCAGCAGGACTAGCGGACTTCAGGAGACCCAGTACTTC. Its protein is CASSRTSGLQETQYF. The full variable domain, with the rest looked up from reference TRBV7-2 and TRBJ2-5, is GAGVSQSPSNKVTEKGKDVELRCDPISGHTALYWYRQSLGQGLEFLIYFQGNSAPDKSGLPSDRFSAERTGGSVSTLTIQRTQQEDSAVYLCASSRTSGLQETQYFGPGTRLLVL.

The V gene is TRBV18, the J gene TRBJ1-1; a possible D gene is TRBD1 (5 bases). Trimming shortened V by 3 bases and J by 4 bases, and 15 bases separated the two germline ends. Germline loops: CDR1 KGHSH, CDR2 LQKENI. The CDR3 has 15 residues. CDR3 sequence: CASSPPGGVSTEAFF. The CDR3 DNA sequence: TGTGCCAGCTCACCCCCCGGGGGGGTGAGCACTGAAGCTTTCTTT.

CDR3 sequence reads: CASSRDRGETQYF. Here the CDR3 DNA reads TGTGCCAGCAGCCGGGACCGCGGCGAGACCCAGTACTTC. The chain employs TRBV14 and TRBJ2-5, with D perhaps assigned TRBD1 or TRBD2 (5 bases each). The CDR3 is 13 amino acids. V lost 4 bases and J 5 bases, leaving 11 bases between the germline ends. Germline V gene lookup returns CDR1 SGHDN and CDR2 FVKESK. The full variable domain, in which reference TRBV14 and TRBJ2-5 provide the parts outside the CDR3, is EAGVTQFPSHSVIEKGQTVTLRCDPISGHDNLYWYRRVMGKEIKFLLHFVKESKQDESGMPNNRFLAERTGGTYSTLKVQPAELEDSGVYFCASSRDRGETQYFGPGTRLLVL.

J is TRBJ2-3 and V is TRBV10-3, with unresolved D. The germline V and J ends were trimmed by 0 bases and 2 bases, with 9 bases remaining between them. In germline, CDR1 is ENHRY, CDR2 SYGVKD. CDR3 length: 15 residues. Here the CDR3 DNA reads TGTGCCATCAGTGAGTCTATGATAAACACAGATACGCAGTATTTT. This codes for CAISESMINTDTQYF.

The chain recombines TRBV7-2 with TRBJ2-2; 13 bases are a match to TRBD2. V shed 5 bases, J shed 4 bases, and the junction held 4 bases outside the gene matches. Germline lookup yields CDR1 SGHTA and CDR2 FQGNSA. This CDR3 is 16 amino acids long. As DNA, the CDR3 is TGTGCCAGCAGCCTACTAGCGGGAGGGCGCACCGGGGAGCTGTTTTTT. Translation: CASSLLAGGRTGELFF.

This clone was observed once. The chain uses TRBV6-5 and TRBJ2-5; D perhaps matches TRBD1 (5 bases). Germline V gene lookup returns CDR1 MNHEY and CDR2 SVGAGI. V gave up 6 bases and J gave up 0 bases, with 14 bases separating them. The CDR3 spans 15 residues. In DNA, the CDR3 is TGTGCCAGCAGCAGAAAAGGACATAACCAAGAGACCCAGTACTTC. Amino acid sequence: CASSRKGHNQETQYF.

The chain joins TRBV7-6 to TRBJ1-4, with D perhaps TRBD1 (5 bases). V lost 3 bases and J 8 bases, leaving 10 bases between the germline ends. The germline V gene encodes CDR1 SGHVS and CDR2 FNYEAQ. The CDR3 totals 13 residues. CDR3 region: CASSLGEVEKLFF. CDR3 DNA sequence: TGTGCCAGCAGCTTGGGGGAGGTGGAAAAACTGTTTTTT.

The rearrangement uses TRBV19 and TRBJ2-7; D unclear. Germline values: CDR1 LNHDA, CDR2 SQIVND (reference sequence). The CDR3 covers 13 residues. Deletions cut 2 bases from V and 5 bases from J, with 10 bases between. The DNA of the CDR3 is TGTGCCAGTAGTATAATCCAGGACCACGAGCAGTACTTC. Its translation is CASSIIQDHEQYF.

The chain carries TRBV28 and TRBJ2-7; the match to TRBD1 covers 7 bases. The CDR3 runs 12 residues. Germline loops: CDR1 MDHEN, CDR2 SYDVKM. V shed 5 bases, J shed 2 bases, and the junction held 0 bases outside the gene matches. The CDR3 nucleotides read TGTGCCAGCAGTCAGGGGGCCTACGAGCAGTACTTC. It yields the protein CASSQGAYEQYF. Looking up the rest from reference TRBV28 and TRBJ2-7 gives the full variable domain: DVKVTQSSRYLVKRTGEKVFLECVQDMDHENMFWYRQDPGLGLRLIYFSYDVKMKEKGDIPEGYSVSREKKERFSLILESASTNQTSMYLCASSQGAYEQYFGPGTRLTVT.

The chain is built from TRBV11-1 and TRBJ2-5; no clear D gene. CDR3 length equals 11 residues. Trimming removed 3 bases at V and 5 bases at J, with 4 bases between. The V gene's germline CDR1 is SGHAT and CDR2 FQDESV (reference sequence). DNA for the CDR3: TGTGCCAGCAGCTTGGGGGAGACCCAGTACTTC. Amino acid sequence: CASSLGETQYF.

This chain connects TRBV15 to TRBJ1-4, with 7 bases identical to TRBD1. Germline lookup yields CDR1 LNHNV and CDR2 YYDKDF (reference sequence). The CDR3 has 15 residues. V was pared by 2 bases and J by 8 bases, with 8 bases of the junction left unmatched. The CDR3 loop reads CATSRTRQGREKLFF. The CDR3 DNA is TGTGCCACCAGCAGAACCAGACAGGGTCGGGAAAAACTGTTTTTT.

V usage is TRBV7-9 and J usage is TRBJ2-2; D not certain. Germline values: CDR1 SEHNR, CDR2 FQNEAQ (reference sequence). The V and J ends lost 0 bases and 4 bases respectively, with 18 bases between them. This CDR3 is built from 18 residues. CDR3 protein: CASSLAGSGPRLTGELFF. Here the CDR3 DNA reads TGTGCCAGCAGCTTAGCGGGGTCAGGTCCGCGCCTCACCGGGGAGCTGTTTTTT.